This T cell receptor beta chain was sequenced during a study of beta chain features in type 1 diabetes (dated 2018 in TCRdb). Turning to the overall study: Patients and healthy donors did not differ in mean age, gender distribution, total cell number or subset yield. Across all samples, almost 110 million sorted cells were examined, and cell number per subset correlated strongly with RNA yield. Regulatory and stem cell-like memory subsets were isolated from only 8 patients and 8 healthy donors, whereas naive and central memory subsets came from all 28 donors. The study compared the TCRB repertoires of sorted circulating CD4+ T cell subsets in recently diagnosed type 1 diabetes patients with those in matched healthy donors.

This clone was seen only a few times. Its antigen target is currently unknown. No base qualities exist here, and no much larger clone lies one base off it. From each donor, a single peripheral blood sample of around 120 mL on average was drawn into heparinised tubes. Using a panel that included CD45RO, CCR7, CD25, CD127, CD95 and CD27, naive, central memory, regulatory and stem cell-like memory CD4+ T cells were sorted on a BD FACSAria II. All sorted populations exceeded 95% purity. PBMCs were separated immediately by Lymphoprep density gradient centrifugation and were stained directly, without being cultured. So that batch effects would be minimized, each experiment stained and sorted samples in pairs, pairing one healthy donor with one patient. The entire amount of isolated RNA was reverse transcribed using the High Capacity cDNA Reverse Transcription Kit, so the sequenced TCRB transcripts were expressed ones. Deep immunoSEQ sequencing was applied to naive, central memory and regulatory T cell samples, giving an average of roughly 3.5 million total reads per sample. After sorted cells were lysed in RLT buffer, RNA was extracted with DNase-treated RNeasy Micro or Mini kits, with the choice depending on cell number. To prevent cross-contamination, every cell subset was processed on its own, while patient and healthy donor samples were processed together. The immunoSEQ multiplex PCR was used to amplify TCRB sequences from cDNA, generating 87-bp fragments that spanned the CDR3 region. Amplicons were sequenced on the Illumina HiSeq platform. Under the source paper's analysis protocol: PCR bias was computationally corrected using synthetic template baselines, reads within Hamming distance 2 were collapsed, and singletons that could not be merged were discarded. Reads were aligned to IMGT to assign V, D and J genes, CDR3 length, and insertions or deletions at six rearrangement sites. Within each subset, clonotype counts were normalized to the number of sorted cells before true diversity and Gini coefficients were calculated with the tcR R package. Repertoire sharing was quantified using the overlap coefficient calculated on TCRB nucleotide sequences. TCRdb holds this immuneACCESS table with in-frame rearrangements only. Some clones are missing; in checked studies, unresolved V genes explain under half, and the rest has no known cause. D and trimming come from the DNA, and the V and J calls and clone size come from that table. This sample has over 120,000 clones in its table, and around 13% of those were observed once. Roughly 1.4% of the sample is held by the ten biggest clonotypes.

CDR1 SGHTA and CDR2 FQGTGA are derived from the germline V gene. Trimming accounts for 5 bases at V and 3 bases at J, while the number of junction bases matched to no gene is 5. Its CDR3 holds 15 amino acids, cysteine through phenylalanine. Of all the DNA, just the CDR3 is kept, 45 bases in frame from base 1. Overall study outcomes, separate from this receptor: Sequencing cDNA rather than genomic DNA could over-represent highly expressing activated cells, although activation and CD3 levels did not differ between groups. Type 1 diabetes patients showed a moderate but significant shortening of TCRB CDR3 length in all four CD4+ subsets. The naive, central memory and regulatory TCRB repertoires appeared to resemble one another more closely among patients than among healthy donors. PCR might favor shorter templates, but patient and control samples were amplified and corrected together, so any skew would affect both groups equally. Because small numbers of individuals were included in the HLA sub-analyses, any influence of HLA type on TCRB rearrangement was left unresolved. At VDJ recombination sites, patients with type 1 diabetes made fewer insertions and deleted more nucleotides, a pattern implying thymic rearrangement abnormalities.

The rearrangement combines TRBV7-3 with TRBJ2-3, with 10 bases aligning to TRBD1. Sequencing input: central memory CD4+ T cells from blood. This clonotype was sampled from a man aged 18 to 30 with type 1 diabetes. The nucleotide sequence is TGTGCCAGCAGCCGACAGGGGGCGCAGACAGATACGCAGTATTTT. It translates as CASSRQGAQTDTQYF.